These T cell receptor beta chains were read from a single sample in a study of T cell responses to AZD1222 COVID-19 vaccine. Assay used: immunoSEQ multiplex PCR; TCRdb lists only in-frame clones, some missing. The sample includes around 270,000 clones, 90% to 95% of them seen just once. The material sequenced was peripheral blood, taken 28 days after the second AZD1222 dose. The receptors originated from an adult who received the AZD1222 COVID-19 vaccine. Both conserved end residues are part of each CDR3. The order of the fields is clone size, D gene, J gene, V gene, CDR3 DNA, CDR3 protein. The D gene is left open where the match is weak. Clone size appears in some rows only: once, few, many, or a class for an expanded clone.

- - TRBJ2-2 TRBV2 TGTGCCAGCAGTGTGGGTGCAGGACGGAACACCGGGGAGCTGTTTTTT CASSVGAGRNTGELFF
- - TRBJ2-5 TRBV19 TGTGCCAGTAGTATGGGGAGAGGAGAGACCCAGTACTTC CASSMGRGETQYF
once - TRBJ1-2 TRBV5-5 TGTGCCAGCAGCCCCGGACAGTACCATAACTATGGCTACACCTTC CASSPGQYHNYGYTF
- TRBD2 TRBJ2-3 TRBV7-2 TGTGCCAGCACCTTTGGAGCGGGAGAGTCAGATACGCAGTATTTT CASTFGAGESDTQYF
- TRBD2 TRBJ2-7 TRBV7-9 TGTGCCAGCAGCTCAAGTCAAAGCGGGGGGGCCGTCTGGGAGCAGTACTTC CASSSSQSGGAVWEQYF
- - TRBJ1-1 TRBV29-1 TGCAGCGTTGAATTCTCGGGGTCTGAAGCTTTCTTT CSVEFSGSEAFF
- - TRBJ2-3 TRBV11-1 TGTGCCAGCAGCTTACTAGTCCCCACAGATACGCAGTATTTT CASSLLVPTDTQYF
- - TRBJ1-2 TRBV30 TGTGCCTGGTCGGGACTGGCCCTCACTGGCTACACCTTC CAWSGLALTGYTF
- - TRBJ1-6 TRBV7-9 TGTGCCAGCAGCTTAGCGGACTCACCCCTCCACTTT CASSLADSPLHF
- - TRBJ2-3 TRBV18 TGTGCCAGCTCCCGGGGCGGGGGCACAGATACGCAGTATTTT CASSRGGGTDTQYF
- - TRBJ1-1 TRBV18 TGTGCCAGCTCACCCGGAATCGGGATCACTGAAGCTTTCTTT CASSPGIGITEAFF
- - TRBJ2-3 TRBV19 TGTGCCAGTAGTGTGGGATCCCGAGGATCTAGCACAGATACGCAGTATTTT CASSVGSRGSSTDTQYF
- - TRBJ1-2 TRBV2 TGTGCCAGCAGTCCGGACCGAAACTATGGCTACACCTTC CASSPDRNYGYTF
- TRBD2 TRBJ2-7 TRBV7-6 TGTGCCAGCAGCTTACTCAGGGAGGGCGAGCAGTACTTC CASSLLREGEQYF
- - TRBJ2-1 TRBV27 TGTGCCAGCACCCCTTTAGGGCTTGAGACTCAGCAGTTCTTC CASTPLGLETQQFF
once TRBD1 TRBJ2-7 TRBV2 TGTGCCAGCACCCCGGGACAGGGGGGCTACGAGCAGTACTTC CASTPGQGGYEQYF
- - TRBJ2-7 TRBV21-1 TGTGCCAGCAGCAAAGGGGGTTCCTACGAGCAGTACTTC CASSKGGSYEQYF
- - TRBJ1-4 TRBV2 TGTGCCAGCAGTGGAGATCCGGGACGGGGTAATGAAAAACTGTTTTTT CASSGDPGRGNEKLFF
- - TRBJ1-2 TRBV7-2 TGTGCCAGCAGCTTAAATAAATTGGATGGCTACACCTTC CASSLNKLDGYTF
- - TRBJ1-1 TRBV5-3 TGTGCCAGAAGCTTGGGGGACGGGAACACTGAAGCTTTCTTT CARSLGDGNTEAFF
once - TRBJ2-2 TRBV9 TGTGCCAGCAGCGTAGTGCTGAACACCGGGGAGCTGTTTTTT CASSVVLNTGELFF
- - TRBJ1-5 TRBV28 TGTGCCAGTGATTGGACGGGACTCAATCAGCCCCAGCATTTT CASDWTGLNQPQHF
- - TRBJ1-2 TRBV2 TGTGCCAGAAACGGACGAGATTATGGCTACACCTTC CARNGRDYGYTF
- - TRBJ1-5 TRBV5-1 TGCGCCAGCAGCTTGGAGCCGGCGAGCAATCAGCCCCAGCATTTT CASSLEPASNQPQHF
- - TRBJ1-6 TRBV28 TGTGCCAGCAGTCCCCGCAGGTATAATTCACCCCTCCACTTT CASSPRRYNSPLHF
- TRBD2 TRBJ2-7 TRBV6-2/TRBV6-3 TGTGCCAGCAGCCGCGGGGGACTAGCGGGATCATACGAGCAGTACTTC CASSRGGLAGSYEQYF
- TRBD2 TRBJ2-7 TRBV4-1 TGCGCCAGCAGCCAAATAGCGGGCCCCTCCTACGAGCAGTACTTC CASSQIAGPSYEQYF
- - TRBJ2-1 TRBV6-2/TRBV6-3 TGTGCCAGCAGTTACTCCGGCAAGGTCTACAATGAGCAGTTCTTC CASSYSGKVYNEQFF
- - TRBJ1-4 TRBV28 TGTGCCAGCAGTACCGGGACATTTAATGAAAAACTGTTTTTT CASSTGTFNEKLFF
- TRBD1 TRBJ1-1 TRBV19 TGTGCCAGTAGTCCCCTTTGGACAGGGAGCACTGAAGCTTTCTTT CASSPLWTGSTEAFF
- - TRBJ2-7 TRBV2 TGTGCCAGCCACTCGGACCATGCCTACGAGCAGTACTTC CASHSDHAYEQYF
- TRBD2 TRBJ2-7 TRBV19 TGTGCCAGTAGTATTGGACTAGCGGGGTTCTACGAGCAGTACTTC CASSIGLAGFYEQYF
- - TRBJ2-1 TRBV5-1 TGCGCCAGCAGCTTGGCGGCCAGGACGCCGAATGAGCAGTTCTTC CASSLAARTPNEQFF
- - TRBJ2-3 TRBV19 TGTGCCAGTAATGGGTATGGCACGGATACGCAGTATTTT CASNGYGTDTQYF
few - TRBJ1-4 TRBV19 TGTGCCAGTAGTATGGGCAGGGATGGTTCTGAAAAACTGTTTTTT CASSMGRDGSEKLFF
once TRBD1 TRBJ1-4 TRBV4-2 TGTGCCAGCAGCCACCGGACAGGGAATGAAAAACTGTTTTTT CASSHRTGNEKLFF
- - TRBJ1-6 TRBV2 TGTGCCAGCAGTGAAGGCAGGGCTGTTTCACCCCTCCACTTT CASSEGRAVSPLHF
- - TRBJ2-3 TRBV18 TGTGCCAGCTCCCGGGGGGCGGCAGATACGCAGTATTTT CASSRGAADTQYF
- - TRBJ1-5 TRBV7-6 TGTGCCAGCAGCTTAGGAATTGCAGGGGTAGAGCCCCAGCATTTT CASSLGIAGVEPQHF
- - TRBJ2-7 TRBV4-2 TGTGCCAGCAGCCAAACACATCAGGGGTTCTCCTACGAGCAGTACTTC CASSQTHQGFSYEQYF
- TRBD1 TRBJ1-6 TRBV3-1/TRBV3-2 TGTGCCAGCAGCTCCCGGGACAGGGACTCACCCCTCCACTTT CASSSRDRDSPLHF
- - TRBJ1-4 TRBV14 TGTGCCAGCAGCCGCAGGATAACTAATGAAAAACTGTTTTTT CASSRRITNEKLFF
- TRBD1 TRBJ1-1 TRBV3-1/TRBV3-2 TGTGCCAGCAGTCCCCGGGACAGGGCGGCTTTCTTT CASSPRDRAAFF
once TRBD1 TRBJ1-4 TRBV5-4 TGTGCCAGCAGCGAGGGACAGGCAGGGAATGAAAAACTGTTTTTT CASSEGQAGNEKLFF
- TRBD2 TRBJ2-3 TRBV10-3 TGTGCCATCAGTGAGGGGCTAGCGGGAGTTGGGGATACGCAGTATTTT CAISEGLAGVGDTQYF